The rows below give T cell receptor beta chains drawn from one sample of a study of blood T cell repertoires in COVID-19. Libraries were prepared by immunoSEQ multiplex PCR; TCRdb keeps only in-frame clonotypes and omits some of them. The repertoire holds tens of thousands of clones, with around 92% as singletons. The sequenced sample was peripheral blood. The receptor source for this set is a human donor in a cohort sampled during active COVID-19. CDR3s include the opening cysteine and the closing phenylalanine or tryptophan. Fields, in order: clone size, D gene, J gene, V gene, CDR3 DNA, CDR3 protein. A D gene is named only where the DNA matches it firmly. Not all rows give a size; the values are once, few, many and, for expanded clones, a class.

>-|TRBD2|TRBJ2-1|TRBV3-1/TRBV3-2
TGTGCCAGCAGCTCTCGGGCTAGCGGCCACAATGAGCAGTTCTTC
CASSSRASGHNEQFF
>once|TRBD2|TRBJ2-1|TRBV2
TGTGCCAGCAGTGAGGGACTAGCGGGGGGCAATGAGCAGTTCTTC
CASSEGLAGGNEQFF
>once|-|TRBJ1-5|TRBV11-2
TGTGCCAGCAGCTTAGCCTTGGGGGGGAGCAATCAGCCCCAGCATTTT
CASSLALGGSNQPQHF
>-|TRBD2|TRBJ2-1|TRBV24-1
TGTGCCACCAGTGTCGGGGCGGGAGGGCCGTTCTTC
CATSVGAGGPFF
>-|-|TRBJ2-1|TRBV28
TGTGCCAGCAGTTTATTCTCTGGTAGTCGTGGGGGGAGCTCCTACAATGAGCAGTTCTTC
CASSLFSGSRGGSSYNEQFF
>-|TRBD2|TRBJ2-7|TRBV2
TGTGCCAGCAGCAGATGGGGACTAGCAAGCGAGCAGTACTTC
CASSRWGLASEQYF
>-|-|TRBJ2-5|TRBV5-1
TGCGCCAGCAGCTTGGATCCCCCCTCCCTCGCGGAGACCCAGTACTTC
CASSLDPPSLAETQYF
>-|-|TRBJ2-3|TRBV9
TGTGCCAGCAGCGTAATAGGCGGGGGCACAGATACGCAGTATTTT
CASSVIGGGTDTQYF
>-|-|TRBJ1-2|TRBV6-1
TGTGCCAGCAGTGAGGCCAGAAACTATGGCTACACCTTC
CASSEARNYGYTF
>-|TRBD1|TRBJ2-7|TRBV28
TGTGCCAGCAGTTTCTGGACAGGATCCTACGAGCAGTACTTC
CASSFWTGSYEQYF
>-|TRBD1|TRBJ2-4|TRBV5-1
TGCGCCAGCAGCTCGGGGCCGGGACAGGGGGCCGGAAACATTCAGTACTTC
CASSSGPGQGAGNIQYF
>-|-|TRBJ1-4|TRBV10-3
TGTGCCATCAGTGAAGATGCAGGAACTAATGAAAAACTGTTTTTT
CAISEDAGTNEKLFF
>-|-|TRBJ2-1|TRBV10-3
TGTGCCATCAGTGACCCCCGGAGGGGGACTACCCTCCATGAGCAGTTCTTC
CAISDPRRGTTLHEQFF
>-|TRBD2|TRBJ2-3|TRBV5-1
TGCGCCAGCAGCTCATTAGCGGGAGCCACAGATACGCAGTATTTT
CASSSLAGATDTQYF
>-|-|TRBJ1-1|TRBV30
TGTGCCTGGAGTGTCGGGGGATTAAACACTGAAGCTTTCTTT
CAWSVGGLNTEAFF
>once|TRBD1|TRBJ1-4|TRBV11-3
TGTGCCAGCACCGCCGGGACAGGGACCCTAACTAATGAAAAACTGTTTTTT
CASTAGTGTLTNEKLFF
>once|-|TRBJ1-2|TRBV7-6
TGTGCCAGCAGCCAAACTTATCCCCTGGGAGCTAACTATGGCTACACCTTC
CASSQTYPLGANYGYTF
>-|TRBD2|TRBJ2-2|TRBV7-6
TGTGCCAGCAGCCCTGTAGCGGGAGGACGGGGCACCGGGGAGCTGTTTTTT
CASSPVAGGRGTGELFF
>-|-|TRBJ2-1|TRBV9
TGTGCCAGCAGCGCCGGGTCCTCGAGGCAGTTCTTC
CASSAGSSRQFF
>-|TRBD2|TRBJ2-1|TRBV29-1
TGCAGCGCTCAGAGGGTACTAGCGGGAGGACCTGAGCAGTTCTTC
CSAQRVLAGGPEQFF
>-|TRBD2|TRBJ2-7|TRBV5-1
TGCGCCAGCAGCGTGGGACTAGCGGGGGCACGAGACCCTCACGAGCAGTACTTC
CASSVGLAGARDPHEQYF
>-|TRBD2|TRBJ2-5|TRBV28
TGTGCCAGCGAACTAGCGGGGGCCCAAGAGACCCAGTACTTC
CASELAGAQETQYF
>-|-|TRBJ2-3|TRBV6-5
TGTGCCAGCAGTTTGCGGTCCTTCGGCACAGATACGCAGTATTTT
CASSLRSFGTDTQYF
>-|TRBD1|TRBJ1-2|TRBV6-2/TRBV6-3
TGTGCCAGCAGTTACTTCGAGGGGGCGATACACTATGGCTACACCTTC
CASSYFEGAIHYGYTF
>-|TRBD1|TRBJ1-5|TRBV5-8
TGTGCCAGCAGCTCGGGACAGCGGGTGGGGGGGCCCCAGCATTTT
CASSSGQRVGGPQHF